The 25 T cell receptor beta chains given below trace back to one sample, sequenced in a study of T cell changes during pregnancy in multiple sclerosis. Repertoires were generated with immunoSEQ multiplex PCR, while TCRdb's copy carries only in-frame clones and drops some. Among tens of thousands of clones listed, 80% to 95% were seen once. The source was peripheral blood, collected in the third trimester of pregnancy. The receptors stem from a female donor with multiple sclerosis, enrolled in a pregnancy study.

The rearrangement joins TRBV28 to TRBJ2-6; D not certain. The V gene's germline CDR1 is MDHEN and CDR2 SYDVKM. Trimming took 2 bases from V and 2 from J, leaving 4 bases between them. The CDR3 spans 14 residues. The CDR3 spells CASSLAAGANVLTF. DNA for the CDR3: TGTGCCAGCAGTTTAGCGGCTGGGGCCAACGTCCTGACTTTC.

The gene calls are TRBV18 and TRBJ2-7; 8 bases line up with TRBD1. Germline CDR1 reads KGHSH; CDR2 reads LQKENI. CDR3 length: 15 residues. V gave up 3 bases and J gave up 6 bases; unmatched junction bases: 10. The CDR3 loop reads CASSPYPTGEGEQYF. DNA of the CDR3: TGTGCCAGCTCACCCTACCCGACAGGGGAAGGCGAGCAGTACTTC.

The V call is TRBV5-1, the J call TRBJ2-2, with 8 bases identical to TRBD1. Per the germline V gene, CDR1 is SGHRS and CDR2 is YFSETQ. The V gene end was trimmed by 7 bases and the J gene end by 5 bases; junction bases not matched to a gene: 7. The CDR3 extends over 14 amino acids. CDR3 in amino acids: CASCQGALTGELFF. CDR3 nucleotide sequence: TGCGCCAGCTGCCAGGGGGCTCTTACCGGGGAGCTGTTTTTT.

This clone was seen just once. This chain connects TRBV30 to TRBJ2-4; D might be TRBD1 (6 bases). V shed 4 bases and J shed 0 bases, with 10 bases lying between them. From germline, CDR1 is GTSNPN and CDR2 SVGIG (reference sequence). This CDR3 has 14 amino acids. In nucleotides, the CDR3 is TGTGCCTGGACCACAGGGCTAGCCAAAAACATTCAGTACTTC. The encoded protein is CAWTTGLAKNIQYF.

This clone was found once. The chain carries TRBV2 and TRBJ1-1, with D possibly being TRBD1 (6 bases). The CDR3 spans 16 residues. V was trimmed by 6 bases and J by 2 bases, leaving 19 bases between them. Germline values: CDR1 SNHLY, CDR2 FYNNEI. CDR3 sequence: CASRLTTGWGNTEAFF. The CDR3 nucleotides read TGTGCCAGCAGGCTTACTACAGGGTGGGGCAACACTGAAGCTTTCTTT.

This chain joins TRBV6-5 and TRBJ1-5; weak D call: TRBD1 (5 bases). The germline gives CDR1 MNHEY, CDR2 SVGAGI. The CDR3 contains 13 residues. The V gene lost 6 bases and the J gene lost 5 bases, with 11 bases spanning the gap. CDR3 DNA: TGTGCCAGCAGCCCCGGGGGTGATCAGCCCCAGCATTTT. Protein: CASSPGGDQPQHF.

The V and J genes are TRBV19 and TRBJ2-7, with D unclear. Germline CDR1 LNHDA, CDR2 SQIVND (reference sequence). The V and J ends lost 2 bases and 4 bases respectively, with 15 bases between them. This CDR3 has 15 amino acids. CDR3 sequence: CASSIPQVVKYEQYF. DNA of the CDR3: TGTGCCAGTAGTATACCTCAGGTAGTGAAGTACGAGCAGTACTTC.

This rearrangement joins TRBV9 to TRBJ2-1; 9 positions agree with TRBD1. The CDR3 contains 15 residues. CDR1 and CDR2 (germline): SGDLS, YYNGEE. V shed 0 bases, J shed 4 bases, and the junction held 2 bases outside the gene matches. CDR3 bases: TGTGCCAGCAGCGTAGGGGACAGGGAATACAATGAGCAGTTCTTC. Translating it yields CASSVGDREYNEQFF. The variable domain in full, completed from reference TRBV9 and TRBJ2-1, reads DSGVTQTPKHLITATGQRVTLRCSPRSGDLSVYWYQQSLDQGLQFLIQYYNGEERAKGNILERFSAQQFPDLHSELNLSSLELGDSALYFCASSVGDREYNEQFFGPGTRLTVL.

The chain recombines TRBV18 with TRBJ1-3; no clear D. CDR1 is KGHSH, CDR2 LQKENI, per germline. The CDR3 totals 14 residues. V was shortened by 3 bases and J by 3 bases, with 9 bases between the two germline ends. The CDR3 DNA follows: TGTGCCAGCTCACCCCTGGGAGATGGAAACACCATATATTTT. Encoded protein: CASSPLGDGNTIYF.

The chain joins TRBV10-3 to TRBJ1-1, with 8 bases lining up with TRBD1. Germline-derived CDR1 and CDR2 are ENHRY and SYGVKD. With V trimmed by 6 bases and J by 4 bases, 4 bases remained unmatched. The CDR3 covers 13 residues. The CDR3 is CAIRTTGGTEAFF. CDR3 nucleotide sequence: TGTGCCATCAGAACAACAGGGGGCACTGAAGCTTTCTTT.

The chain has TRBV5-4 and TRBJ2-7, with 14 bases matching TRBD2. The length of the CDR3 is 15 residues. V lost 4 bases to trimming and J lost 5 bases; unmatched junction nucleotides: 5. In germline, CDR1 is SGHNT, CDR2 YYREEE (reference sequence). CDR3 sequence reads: CASSQGTSGSDEQYF. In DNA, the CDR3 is TGTGCCAGCAGCCAAGGGACTAGCGGGAGTGACGAGCAGTACTTC.

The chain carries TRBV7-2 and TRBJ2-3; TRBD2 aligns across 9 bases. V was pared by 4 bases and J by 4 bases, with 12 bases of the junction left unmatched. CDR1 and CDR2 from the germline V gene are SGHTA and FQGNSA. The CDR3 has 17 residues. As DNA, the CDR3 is TGTGCCAGCAGCTCGGGTTTAGCGGGAGCGGGGGCAGATACGCAGTATTTT. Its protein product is CASSSGLAGAGADTQYF.

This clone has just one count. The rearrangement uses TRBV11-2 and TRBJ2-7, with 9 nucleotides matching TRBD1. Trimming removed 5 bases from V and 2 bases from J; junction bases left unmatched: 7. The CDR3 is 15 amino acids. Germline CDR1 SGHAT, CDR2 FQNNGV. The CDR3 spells CASSANRGRAYEQYF. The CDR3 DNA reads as TGTGCCAGCAGCGCAAACAGGGGGCGCGCCTACGAGCAGTACTTC. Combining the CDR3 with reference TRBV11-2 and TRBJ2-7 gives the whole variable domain EAGVAQSPRYKIIEKRQSVAFWCNPISGHATLYWYQQILGQGPKLLIQFQNNGVVDDSQLPKDRFSAERLKGVDSTLKIQPAKLEDSAVYLCASSANRGRAYEQYFGPGTRLTVT.

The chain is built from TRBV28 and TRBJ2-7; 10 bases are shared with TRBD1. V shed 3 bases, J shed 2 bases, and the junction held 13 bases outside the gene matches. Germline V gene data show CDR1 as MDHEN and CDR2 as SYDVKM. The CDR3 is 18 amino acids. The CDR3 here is CASSLVLTGTGVTYEQYF. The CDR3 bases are TGTGCCAGCAGTTTGGTTTTGACCGGGACAGGGGTTACCTACGAGCAGTACTTC.

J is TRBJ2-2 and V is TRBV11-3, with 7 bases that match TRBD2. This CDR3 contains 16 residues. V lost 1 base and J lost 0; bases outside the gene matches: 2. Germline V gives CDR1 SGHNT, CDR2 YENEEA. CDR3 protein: CASSLAGGSNTGELFF. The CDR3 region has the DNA TGTGCCAGCAGCTTAGCGGGGGGATCGAACACCGGGGAGCTGTTTTTT.

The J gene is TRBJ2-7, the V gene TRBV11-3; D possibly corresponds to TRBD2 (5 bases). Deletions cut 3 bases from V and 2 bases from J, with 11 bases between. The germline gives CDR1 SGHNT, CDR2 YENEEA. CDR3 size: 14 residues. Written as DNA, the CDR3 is TGTGCCAGCAGCTTTTACAGCGGTCCCTACGAGCAGTACTTC. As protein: CASSFYSGPYEQYF.

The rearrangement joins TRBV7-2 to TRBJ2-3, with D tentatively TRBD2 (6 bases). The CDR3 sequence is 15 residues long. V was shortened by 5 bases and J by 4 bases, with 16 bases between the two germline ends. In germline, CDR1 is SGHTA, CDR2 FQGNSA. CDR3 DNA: TGTGCCAGCAGCGTGGTAACTGGCGGGGCAGATACGCAGTATTTT. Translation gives CASSVVTGGADTQYF.

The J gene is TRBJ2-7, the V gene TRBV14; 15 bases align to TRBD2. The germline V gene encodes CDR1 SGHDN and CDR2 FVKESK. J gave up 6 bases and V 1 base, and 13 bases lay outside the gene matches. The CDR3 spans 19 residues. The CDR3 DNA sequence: TGTGCCAGCAGCCAAGCCGGGGGACTAGCGGGAGGCCGGAAACGCGAGCAGTACTTC. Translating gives CASSQAGGLAGGRKREQYF.

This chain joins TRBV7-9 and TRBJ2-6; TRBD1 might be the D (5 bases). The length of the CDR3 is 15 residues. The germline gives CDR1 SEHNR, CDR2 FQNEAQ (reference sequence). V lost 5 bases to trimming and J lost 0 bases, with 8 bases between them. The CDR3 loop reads CASSPDISGANVLTF. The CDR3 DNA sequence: TGTGCCAGCAGCCCGGACATCTCTGGGGCCAACGTCCTGACTTTC.

The CDR3 loop reads CASGSETGAPLRYTF. The CDR3 coding sequence is TGTGCTAGTGGTTCGGAGACAGGGGCCCCCCTGCGCTACACCTTC. The chain joins TRBV12-5 to TRBJ1-2, with 8 bases fitting TRBD1. CDR1 and CDR2 (germline): LGHNT, FRNRAP. This CDR3 is built from 15 residues. The V and J ends lost 4 bases and 9 bases, in that order; junction bases with no gene match: 13.

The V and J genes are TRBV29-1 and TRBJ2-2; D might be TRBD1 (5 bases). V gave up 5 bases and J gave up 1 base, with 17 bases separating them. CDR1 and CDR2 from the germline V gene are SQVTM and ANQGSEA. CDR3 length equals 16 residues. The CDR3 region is CSVLGAASQNTGELFF. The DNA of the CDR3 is TGCAGCGTTCTAGGGGCGGCCTCACAGAACACCGGGGAGCTGTTTTTT.

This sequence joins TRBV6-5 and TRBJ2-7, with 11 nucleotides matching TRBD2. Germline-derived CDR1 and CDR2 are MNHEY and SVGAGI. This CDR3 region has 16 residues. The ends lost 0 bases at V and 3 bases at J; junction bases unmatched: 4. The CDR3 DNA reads TGTGCCAGCAGTTACTCGAATAGCGGGAGGGTCTACGAGCAGTACTTC. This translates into CASSYSNSGRVYEQYF.

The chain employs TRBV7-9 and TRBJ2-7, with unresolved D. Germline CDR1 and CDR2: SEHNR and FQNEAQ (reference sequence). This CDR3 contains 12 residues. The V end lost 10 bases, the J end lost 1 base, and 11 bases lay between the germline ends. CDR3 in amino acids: CAMGTASYEQYF. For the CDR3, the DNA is TGTGCCATGGGCACGGCGTCCTACGAGCAGTACTTC.

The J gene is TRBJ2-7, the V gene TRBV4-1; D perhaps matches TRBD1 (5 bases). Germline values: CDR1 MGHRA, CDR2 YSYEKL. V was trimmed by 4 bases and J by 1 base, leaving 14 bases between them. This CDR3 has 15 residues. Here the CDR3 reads CASSRQQDKSYEQYF. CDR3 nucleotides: TGCGCCAGCAGCCGGCAACAGGACAAATCCTACGAGCAGTACTTC.

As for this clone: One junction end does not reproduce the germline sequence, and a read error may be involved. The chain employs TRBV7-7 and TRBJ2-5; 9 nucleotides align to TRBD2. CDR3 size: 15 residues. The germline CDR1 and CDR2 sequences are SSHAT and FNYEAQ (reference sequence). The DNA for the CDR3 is TGTGCTAGCAGCCGATTAGCGGGAGCGGCAGAGACCCAGTACTTC. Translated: CASSRLAGAAETQYF.